The 29 T cell receptor beta chains presented below share a single source sample, sequenced in a study of cytomegalovirus exposure and HLA in healthy donors. 13 Jbeta primers and 60 Vbeta primers were used for the PCR. Sequencing used immunoSEQ multiplex PCR; TCRdb keeps in-frame clones, though not all of them. The sample includes about 50,000 clones, approximately 77% seen only once; the top ten take about 9.1%. The sequenced sample was PBMCs. The receptor source for this set is a woman between 50 and 59 years old in good health and CMV-seronegative.

V gene TRBV4-2 combines with J gene TRBJ1-5, with D perhaps matching TRBD1 (5 bases). The germline CDR1 and CDR2 sequences are LGHNA and YNFKEQ. Deletions cut 1 base from V and 4 bases from J, with 11 bases between. The CDR3 spans 15 residues. The CDR3 is CASSQGQGRNQPQHF. The CDR3 nucleotides are TGTGCCAGCAGCCAAGGGCAGGGTAGGAATCAGCCCCAGCATTTT.

The chain is built from TRBV4-3 and TRBJ2-2, with a tentative D call TRBD2 (6 bases). The germline V and J ends were trimmed by 0 bases and 1 base, with 15 bases remaining between them. Germline loops: CDR1 LGHNA, CDR2 YSLEER. This CDR3 is built from 18 residues. The chain's CDR3 is CASSQDPGTHMNTGELFF. In nucleotides, the CDR3 is TGCGCCAGCAGCCAAGACCCCGGGACTCATATGAACACCGGGGAGCTGTTTTTT.

The genes are TRBV29-1 and TRBJ2-7, with 7 positions matching TRBD2. The CDR3 has 14 residues. CDR1 is SQVTM and CDR2 is ANQGSEA in the germline V gene. Trimming took 0 bases from V and 4 from J; bases not matched to a gene: 6. The CDR3 loop reads CSVEEPRGGYEQYF. CDR3 DNA sequence: TGCAGCGTTGAAGAACCCCGGGGAGGGTACGAGCAGTACTTC.

V gene TRBV5-4 combines with J gene TRBJ1-2; the D is unclear. V lost 0 bases, J lost 7 bases, and 13 bases lay in between. Germline-derived CDR1 and CDR2 are SGHNT and YYREEE (reference sequence). This CDR3 spans 14 amino acids. The CDR3 protein is CASSLDSRSGGYTF. DNA of the CDR3: TGTGCCAGCAGCTTGGATTCTCGGTCGGGTGGCTACACCTTC.

J is TRBJ2-1 and V is TRBV5-1, with 8 bases matching TRBD2. V lost 4 bases to trimming and J lost 7 bases; unmatched junction nucleotides: 4. In germline, CDR1 is SGHRS, CDR2 YFSETQ. The CDR3 has 13 residues. For the CDR3, the DNA is TGCGCCAGCAGCCCGGGGGGGAGGAATGAGCAGTTCTTC. It yields the protein CASSPGGRNEQFF.

The V and J genes are TRBV4-3 and TRBJ1-2, with D uncertain. Trimming removed 0 bases at V and 7 bases at J, with 15 bases between. The CDR3 runs 15 residues. Per the germline V gene, CDR1 is LGHNA and CDR2 is YSLEER. CDR3 sequence reads: CASSQEGSPSGGYTF. DNA for the CDR3: TGCGCCAGCAGCCAAGAGGGGAGCCCCTCGGGTGGCTACACCTTC.

This clone was recorded once. The rearrangement links TRBV12-5 to TRBJ2-3; a possible D gene is TRBD2 (5 bases). Germline CDR1 LGHNT, CDR2 FRNRAP. The V and J ends lost 6 bases and 3 bases respectively, with 10 bases between them. This CDR3 is 13 amino acids long. CDR3 sequence (DNA): TGTGCTAGTGGCCCCAGCGGAACAGATACGCAGTATTTT. It encodes CASGPSGTDTQYF.

The chain couples TRBV7-3 to TRBJ2-2; D gene ambiguous. CDR1 and CDR2 from the germline V gene are SGHTA and FQGTGA. This CDR3 has 12 residues. V lost 1 base and J lost 8, with 5 bases in between. The CDR3 loop reads CASSLISGELFF. The CDR3 DNA reads TGTGCCAGCAGCTTAATCAGTGGGGAGCTGTTTTTT.

The count of this clone is one. The V gene is TRBV18, the J gene TRBJ1-5; D not certain. The CDR3 has 17 residues. Germline-derived CDR1 and CDR2 are KGHSH and LQKENI. V shed 3 bases and J shed 1 base, with 16 bases lying between them. The CDR3 loop is CASSPSHGGESNQPQHF. The CDR3 coding sequence is TGTGCCAGCTCACCGAGCCACGGCGGAGAGAGCAATCAGCCCCAGCATTTT.

The CDR3 DNA reads as TGTGCCAGCAGTGAACTTGGGACAGGGTCGCTCGAGCAGTACTTC. It specifies CASSELGTGSLEQYF. The chain combines TRBV2 with TRBJ2-7, with 9 bases that match TRBD1. V shed 2 bases and J 6 bases; nucleotides not matched to a gene: 8. There are 15 residues in the CDR3. Germline-derived CDR1 and CDR2 are SNHLY and FYNNEI.

V is TRBV7-2 and J is TRBJ2-3, with D maybe TRBD2 (6 bases). Germline V gives CDR1 SGHTA, CDR2 FQGNSA. The V end was cut by 6 bases, the J end by 0 bases, with 16 bases between. The CDR3 totals 16 residues. The CDR3 here is CASSPGLSTSTDTQYF. As DNA, the CDR3 is TGTGCCAGCAGTCCCGGACTATCTACAAGCACAGATACGCAGTATTTT. Full variable domain (rest looked up from reference TRBV7-2 and TRBJ2-3): GAGVSQSPSNKVTEKGKDVELRCDPISGHTALYWYRQSLGQGLEFLIYFQGNSAPDKSGLPSDRFSAERTGGSVSTLTIQRTQQEDSAVYLCASSPGLSTSTDTQYFGPGTRLTVL.

V is TRBV29-1 and J is TRBJ2-5; the D gene is possibly TRBD2 (6 bases). CDR3 length equals 11 residues. The V gene's germline CDR1 is SQVTM and CDR2 ANQGSEA. Trimming removed 7 bases from V and 2 bases from J, with 8 bases in between. CDR3 in amino acids: CSAGRQETQYF. As DNA, the CDR3 is TGCAGCGCCGGGAGACAAGAGACCCAGTACTTC.

This chain uses TRBV19 with TRBJ1-5; 7 bases line up with TRBD1. Germline V gene data show CDR1 as LNHDA and CDR2 as SQIVND (reference sequence). V shed 8 bases and J 4 bases; nucleotides not matched to a gene: 14. The CDR3 contains 16 residues. This CDR3 is CASRPSTGVRNQPQHF. Here the CDR3 DNA reads TGTGCCAGTCGGCCCTCCACAGGGGTGAGGAATCAGCCCCAGCATTTT. Full variable domain (remainder filled in from reference TRBV19 and TRBJ1-5): DGGITQSPKYLFRKEGQNVTLSCEQNLNHDAMYWYRQDPGQGLRLIYYSQIVNDFQKGDIAEGYSVSREKKESFPLTVTSAQKNPTAFYLCASRPSTGVRNQPQHFGDGTRLSIL.

The V and J genes are TRBV28 and TRBJ2-6; no reliable D call. Germline V CDR1 and CDR2: MDHEN, SYDVKM. Trimming took off 6 bases at V and 0 bases at J, with 15 bases between the two ends. The CDR3 covers 17 residues. CDR3 residues: CASSMPGSPSGANVLTF. The DNA of the CDR3 is TGTGCCAGCAGCATGCCAGGTTCTCCCTCTGGGGCCAACGTCCTGACTTTC.

The genes are TRBV28 and TRBJ1-4; D is uncertain. The germline V gene encodes CDR1 MDHEN and CDR2 SYDVKM. This CDR3 has 15 residues. Trimming removed 3 bases at V and 4 bases at J, with 12 bases between. The CDR3 DNA follows: TGTGCCAGCAGTTTGCTACAGATGATTAATGAAAAACTGTTTTTT. Protein: CASSLLQMINEKLFF. Using reference TRBV28 and TRBJ1-4 for the parts outside the CDR3, the full variable domain is DVKVTQSSRYLVKRTGEKVFLECVQDMDHENMFWYRQDPGLGLRLIYFSYDVKMKEKGDIPEGYSVSREKKERFSLILESASTNQTSMYLCASSLLQMINEKLFFGSGTQLSVL.

This chain connects TRBV6-6 to TRBJ1-4; 9 bases are shared with TRBD1. J gave up 8 bases and V 5 bases, and 6 bases lay outside the gene matches. This CDR3 has 14 amino acids. Germline loops: CDR1 MNHNY, CDR2 SVGAGI (reference sequence). CDR3: CASSMDRGGEKLFF. Written as DNA, the CDR3 is TGTGCCAGCAGTATGGACAGGGGTGGCGAAAAACTGTTTTTT.

The rearrangement uses TRBV10-3 and TRBJ1-5; TRBD1 matches 7 bases. This CDR3 contains 15 residues. Germline V lookup: CDR1 ENHRY, CDR2 SYGVKD. Trimming took 0 bases from V and 6 from J; bases not matched to a gene: 5. The CDR3 DNA follows: TGTGCCATCAGTGAGTCAGCAGGGGGGCCTCAGCCCCAGCATTTT. This gives the protein CAISESAGGPQPQHF.

The rearrangement joins TRBV4-2 to TRBJ2-4; a possible D gene is TRBD2 (5 bases). Germline values: CDR1 LGHNA, CDR2 YNFKEQ. This CDR3 is 13 amino acids long. Trimming pared 4 bases from V and 12 bases from J, leaving 16 bases between. CDR3 loop: CASSRPPEGNQYF. The DNA for the CDR3 is TGTGCCAGCAGCCGACCACCCGAGGGTAATCAGTACTTC.

V and J are TRBV19 and TRBJ2-3, with TRBD2 as a possible D gene (7 bases). This CDR3 comprises 15 residues. CDR1 is LNHDA, CDR2 SQIVND, per germline (reference sequence). The V end lost 0 bases, the J end lost 5 bases, and 12 bases lay between the germline ends. The CDR3 nucleotides read TGTGCCAGTAGTATAGATGGGGGGGCCGGAGATACGCAGTATTTT. It yields the protein CASSIDGGAGDTQYF.

This chain joins TRBV28 and TRBJ2-3, with 9 bases identical to TRBD1. Germline assignment: CDR1 MDHEN and CDR2 SYDVKM. The CDR3 sequence is 16 residues long. Trimming took 5 bases from V and 7 from J; bases not matched to a gene: 13. CDR3 residues: CASSPQGQGFPNTQYF. CDR3 nucleotides: TGTGCCAGCAGTCCCCAGGGACAGGGTTTTCCAAATACGCAGTATTTT.

This chain joins TRBV13 and TRBJ1-2; D remains unclear. Trimming took 0 bases from V and 1 from J, leaving 9 bases between them. CDR1 is PRHDT, CDR2 FYEKMQ, per germline (reference sequence). The CDR3 loop spans 15 amino acids. The CDR3, as DNA: TGTGCCAGCAGCTTAGGCAGGCCAATTAACTATGGCTACACCTTC. Amino acid sequence: CASSLGRPINYGYTF.

This sequence joins TRBV5-1 and TRBJ2-7; D is possibly TRBD2 (6 bases). V shed 2 bases and J shed 1 base, with 10 bases lying between them. Germline CDR1 is SGHRS and CDR2 is YFSETQ. The CDR3 covers 14 residues. CDR3 loop: CASSFSAGSYEQYF. The CDR3, as DNA: TGCGCCAGCAGCTTCAGCGCGGGGTCCTACGAGCAGTACTTC.

CDR3 loop: CASSLGAGNTGELFF. CDR3 sequence (DNA): TGTGCCAGCAGCTTAGGGGCAGGGAACACCGGGGAGCTGTTTTTT. This chain links TRBV7-2 with TRBJ2-2; D ambiguous. This CDR3 contains 15 residues. Trimming removed 1 base at V and 1 base at J, with 7 bases between. The germline V gene encodes CDR1 SGHTA and CDR2 FQGNSA.

Worth noting for this clone: This CDR3 is also generated by other DNA sequences in the sample. V and J are TRBV28 and TRBJ1-2; D not resolved. The germline V gene has CDR1 MDHEN and CDR2 SYDVKM. This CDR3 has 11 residues. Trimming removed 5 bases at V and 3 bases at J, with 4 bases between. The CDR3 reads CASSRDYGYTF. CDR3 DNA: TGTGCCAGCAGTCGAGACTATGGCTACACCTTC.

V and J are TRBV20-1 and TRBJ1-4; no definite D call. Germline CDR1 reads DFQATT; CDR2 reads SNEGSKA (reference sequence). Deletions cut 5 bases from V and 6 bases from J, with 4 bases between. CDR3 size: 10 residues. The CDR3 reads CSAVDEKLFF. CDR3 nucleotide sequence: TGCAGTGCTGTCGATGAAAAACTGTTTTTT.

The rearrangement links TRBV6-5 to TRBJ2-7, with 9 bases fitting TRBD1. Germline loops: CDR1 MNHEY, CDR2 SVGAGI. V shed 5 bases and J 4 bases; nucleotides not matched to a gene: 9. CDR3 length equals 15 residues. The CDR3, as DNA: TGTGCCAGCAGTCCGCCGGGACAGGGTGGGTACGAGCAGTACTTC. Translation gives CASSPPGQGGYEQYF.

The rearrangement links TRBV4-2 to TRBJ2-1; 8 positions match TRBD2. Germline CDR1 reads LGHNA; CDR2 reads YNFKEQ. Trimming cost V 4 bases and J 0 bases; bases outside gene matches: 5. CDR3 length equals 16 residues. The chain's CDR3 is CASSRERGSSYNEQFF. CDR3 bases: TGTGCCAGCAGCCGGGAGCGGGGGAGCTCCTACAATGAGCAGTTCTTC.

This clone has only a few counts. The rearrangement uses TRBV28 and TRBJ2-3, with 10 bases fitting TRBD2. The trim removed 2 bases at V and 7 bases at J, leaving 6 bases unmatched. CDR3 length: 15 amino acids. From germline, CDR1 is MDHEN and CDR2 SYDVKM. The CDR3 here is CASSLMASGGYTQYF. The CDR3, as DNA: TGTGCCAGCAGTTTAATGGCTAGCGGGGGATATACGCAGTATTTT.

The V and J genes are TRBV11-1 and TRBJ2-5; D is possibly TRBD1 (6 bases). The CDR3 spans 14 residues. The V gene's germline CDR1 is SGHAT and CDR2 FQDESV (reference sequence). Between the trimmed V and J ends, which lost 5 bases and 2 bases, there was a span of 12 bases. DNA for the CDR3: TGTGCCAGCAGCCCTTACAGGGATCAAGAGACCCAGTACTTC. It is translated as CASSPYRDQETQYF.